Listed here are 27 T cell receptor beta chains from one sample, sequenced in a study of blood T cell repertoires in COVID-19 (dated by TCRdb to about 2020). Libraries came from the immunoSEQ multiplex PCR assay. The table was pulled from immuneACCESS by TCRdb, which kept in-frame rearrangements only. Such tables lose some clones; where checked, under half of the loss comes from unresolved V genes, and the rest has no known cause. The sample table holds around 250,000 clones, of which around 84% were seen once. The leading ten clones occupy roughly 15% of the sample. The material sequenced was PBMCs or T cells enriched from blood (not recorded which). Every receptor here comes from a man aged 18 to 29 who had recovered from COVID-19.

J is TRBJ1-1 and V is TRBV19; 12 nucleotides align to TRBD1. The CDR3 runs to 15 residues. V lost 5 bases to trimming and J lost 3 bases; unmatched junction nucleotides: 4. In germline, CDR1 is LNHDA, CDR2 SQIVND (reference sequence). This CDR3 reads CASSSGTGGYTEAFF. The CDR3 DNA sequence: TGTGCCAGTAGTTCCGGGACAGGGGGCTACACTGAAGCTTTCTTT.

The V gene is TRBV3-1 (or the pseudogene TRBV3-2), the J gene TRBJ1-4; no clear D gene. Deletions cut 1 base from V and 2 bases from J, with 11 bases between. The CDR3 totals 16 residues. Germline-derived CDR1 and CDR2 are LGHDT and YNNKEL (reference sequence). The CDR3 is CASSQGLAGTNEKLFF. In DNA, the CDR3 is TGTGCCAGCAGCCAAGGACTAGCCGGTACTAATGAAAAACTGTTTTTT.

The CDR3 region has the DNA TGTGCCAGTAGTAGAGACAGGGAAATGATCTATGGCTACACCTTC. It translates to CASSRDREMIYGYTF. The V call is TRBV19, the J call TRBJ1-2; 7 bases are a match to TRBD1. The trim removed 4 bases at V and 4 bases at J, leaving 9 bases unmatched. CDR1 and CDR2 (germline): LNHDA, SQIVND (reference sequence). This CDR3 region has 15 residues.

This clone occurred once. The J gene is TRBJ2-6, the V gene TRBV27, with unresolved D. The CDR3 extends over 15 amino acids. V was pared by 4 bases and J by 0 bases, with 7 bases between. Germline V CDR1 and CDR2: MNHEY, SMNVEV (reference sequence). DNA of the CDR3: TGTGCCAGCAGTTGGTGGGCCTCTGGGGCCAACGTCCTGACTTTC. Translating gives CASSWWASGANVLTF.

This clone was observed a few times. The chain employs TRBV9 and TRBJ2-3, with TRBD2 identical over 14 bases. Germline V CDR1 and CDR2: SGDLS, YYNGEE. The CDR3 loop spans 16 amino acids. V was clipped by 3 bases and J by 4 bases; unmatched bases: 4. The CDR3, as DNA: TGTGCCAGCAGCGCGGGACTAGCGGGAGTAGCAGATACGCAGTATTTT. Protein product: CASSAGLAGVADTQYF.

The chain has TRBV6-5 and TRBJ1-5; 9 bases map to TRBD1. The CDR3 consists of 14 residues. J was trimmed by 0 bases and V by 10 bases; bases with no gene match: 4. Germline values: CDR1 MNHEY, CDR2 SVGAGI. CDR3 sequence (DNA): TGTGCCACGACAGGGGGTTATAGCAATCAGCCCCAGCATTTT. It is translated as CATTGGYSNQPQHF.

This sequence joins TRBV28 and TRBJ2-2, with D possibly matching TRBD1 (5 bases). This CDR3 region has 13 residues. Germline CDR1 reads MDHEN; CDR2 reads SYDVKM. Trimming stripped 6 bases from V and 7 bases from J, with 12 bases between. CDR3 bases: TGTGCCAGCAGCCTAAACAGGAACGGGGAGCTGTTTTTT. Translating it yields CASSLNRNGELFF. Supplemented by reference TRBV28 and TRBJ2-2, the full variable domain reads DVKVTQSSRYLVKRTGEKVFLECVQDMDHENMFWYRQDPGLGLRLIYFSYDVKMKEKGDIPEGYSVSREKKERFSLILESASTNQTSMYLCASSLNRNGELFFGEGSRLTVL.

This clone was seen a handful of times. The chain recombines TRBV12-3 or TRBV12-4 with TRBJ1-5, with D unclear. Trimming left V 6 bases short and J 0 bases short, with 6 bases between. The CDR3 loop spans 13 amino acids. CDR3 in DNA: TGTGCCAGCAGCCGTTATAGCAATCAGCCCCAGCATTTT. It codes for CASSRYSNQPQHF.

V usage is TRBV11-3 and J usage is TRBJ2-7, with 10 nucleotides matching TRBD2. The germline V gene has CDR1 SGHNT and CDR2 YENEEA. V shed 5 bases, J shed 2 bases, and the junction held 12 bases outside the gene matches. The CDR3 runs 17 residues. CDR3 protein: CASSGGPGLAYTYEQYF. The CDR3 DNA follows: TGTGCCAGCAGCGGGGGACCGGGACTAGCGTACACCTACGAGCAGTACTTC.

This chain uses TRBV15 with TRBJ1-3; D remains unclear. The CDR3 has 15 amino acids. Germline V CDR1 and CDR2: LNHNV, YYDKDF (reference sequence). The V gene lost 0 bases and the J gene lost 5 bases, with 11 bases spanning the gap. As DNA, the CDR3 is TGTGCCACCAGCAGAGAGGCCCAGCGACGAAACACCATATATTTT. Translated, it gives CATSREAQRRNTIYF. The entire variable domain, with the rest obtained from reference TRBV15 and TRBJ1-3, is as follows: DAMVIQNPRYQVTQFGKPVTLSCSQTLNHNVMYWYQQKSSQAPKLLFHYYDKDFNNEADTPDNFQSRRPNTSFCFLDIRSPGLGDTAMYLCATSREAQRRNTIYFGEGSWLTVV.

The rearrangement uses TRBV28 and TRBJ2-1; possibly TRBD1 for D (5 bases). This CDR3 spans 14 amino acids. V lost 3 bases to trimming and J lost 7 bases, with 13 bases between them. From germline, CDR1 is MDHEN and CDR2 SYDVKM. The CDR3 bases are TGTGCCAGCAGTTTCCAGGGTGGCGTAAATGAGCAGTTCTTC. The encoded protein is CASSFQGGVNEQFF.

Here the CDR3 reads CASSRGFTGEKLFF. In DNA form, the CDR3 reads TGTGCCAGCAGCAGGGGATTTACGGGTGAAAAACTGTTTTTT. The genes are TRBV3-1 (or the pseudogene TRBV3-2) and TRBJ1-4; TRBD1 is a possible D gene (5 bases). The ends were cut back, 5 bases at V and 7 bases at J, with 14 bases in the middle. The CDR3 loop spans 14 amino acids. From germline, CDR1 is LGHDT and CDR2 YNNKEL (reference sequence).

This chain connects TRBV5-1 to TRBJ1-3; D not resolved. CDR3 size: 13 residues. CDR1 is SGHRS and CDR2 is YFSETQ in the germline V gene. Trimming removed 0 bases at V and 4 bases at J, with 5 bases between. CDR3 nucleotides: TGCGCCAGCAGCTTGGAATTAGGAAACACCATATATTTT. This gives the protein CASSLELGNTIYF. The whole variable domain, filled in from reference TRBV5-1 and TRBJ1-3, reads KAGVTQTPRYLIKTRGQQVTLSCSPISGHRSVSWYQQTPGQGLQFLFEYFSETQRNKGNFPGRFSGRQFSNSRSEMNVSTLELGDSALYLCASSLELGNTIYFGEGSWLTVV.

The chain recombines TRBV19 with TRBJ1-3; 9 bases fit TRBD1. V lost 3 bases to trimming and J lost 2 bases; unmatched junction nucleotides: 2. Germline V CDR1 and CDR2: LNHDA, SQIVND (reference sequence). CDR3 length: 15 amino acids. This chain's CDR3 is CASSMWTGAGNTIYF. The CDR3 DNA is TGTGCCAGTAGTATGTGGACAGGGGCTGGAAACACCATATATTTT.

The chain carries TRBV6-2 or TRBV6-3 and TRBJ1-4; 12 bases line up with TRBD1. The CDR3 runs to 15 residues. J lost 8 bases, V lost 2 bases, and 3 bases had no gene match. CDR1 MNHEY and CDR2 SVGEGT come from the germline V gene. CDR3 region: CASSYRDRGREKLFF. DNA for the CDR3: TGTGCCAGCAGTTACCGGGACAGGGGGCGCGAAAAACTGTTTTTT.

V and J are TRBV3-1 (or the pseudogene TRBV3-2) and TRBJ2-1, with 7 positions matching TRBD2. V dropped 1 base and J dropped 7; count of bases not matched to a gene: 19. Germline loops: CDR1 LGHDT, CDR2 YNNKEL (reference sequence). CDR3 length: 19 residues. CDR3 sequence reads: CASSQGLRLLATLRNEQFF. CDR3 sequence (DNA): TGTGCCAGCAGCCAAGGGCTGCGTCTACTAGCGACTCTCCGGAATGAGCAGTTCTTC.

This chain joins TRBV11-3 and TRBJ2-1, with 8 nucleotides matching TRBD1. The germline gives CDR1 SGHNT, CDR2 YENEEA. Trimming at V came to 5 bases and at J to 5 bases, leaving 11 bases not matched to a gene. The CDR3 has 16 residues. CDR3: CASSPLHRGVDNEQFF. Written as DNA, the CDR3 is TGTGCCAGCAGCCCCCTCCACAGGGGGGTTGACAATGAGCAGTTCTTC.

The gene calls are TRBV20-1 and TRBJ2-3; TRBD2 agrees at 11 bases. Germline CDR1 and CDR2: DFQATT and SNEGSKA (reference sequence). V lost 3 bases to trimming and J lost 3 bases; unmatched junction nucleotides: 11. The CDR3 length is 17 residues. The CDR3 region is CSASSDGTSGITDTQYF. Here the CDR3 DNA reads TGCAGTGCTAGTTCCGACGGGACTAGCGGCATTACAGATACGCAGTATTTT.

The V call is TRBV2, the J call TRBJ1-5; TRBD1 agrees at 9 bases. Germline V gene data show CDR1 as SNHLY and CDR2 as FYNNEI. The CDR3 length is 15 residues. V dropped 6 bases and J dropped 4; count of bases not matched to a gene: 7. This CDR3 is CASRHRDRVNQPQHF. The DNA of the CDR3 is TGTGCCAGCAGACACCGGGACAGGGTGAATCAGCCCCAGCATTTT.

The DNA for the CDR3 is TGTGCCAGCTCACCCTTGAGGACAGGGGGGGGCAATGAGCAGTTCTTC. This encodes CASSPLRTGGGNEQFF. The V gene is TRBV18, the J gene TRBJ2-1; 10 bases fit TRBD1. Unmatched junction bases numbered 8, after V lost 3 bases and J lost 6 bases. The CDR3 covers 16 residues. Germline V gene data show CDR1 as KGHSH and CDR2 as LQKENI. The variable domain in full, completed from reference TRBV18 and TRBJ2-1, reads NAGVMQNPRHLVRRRGQEARLRCSPMKGHSHVYWYRQLPEEGLKFMVYLQKENIIDESGMPKERFSAEFPKEGPSILRIQQVVRGDSAAYFCASSPLRTGGGNEQFFGPGTRLTVL.

The chain employs TRBV2 and TRBJ1-6, with D possibly TRBD1 on 5 matching bases. V was trimmed by 6 bases and J by 10 bases, leaving 16 bases between them. Looked up from germline, CDR1 is SNHLY and CDR2 is FYNNEI. The CDR3 runs to 14 residues. The CDR3, as DNA: TGTGCCAGCAGCCTCCAAGGGGCCGACTCACCCCTCCACTTT. Amino acid sequence: CASSLQGADSPLHF. Full variable domain (missing parts from reference TRBV2 and TRBJ1-6): EPEVTQTPSHQVTQMGQEVILRCVPISNHLYFYWYRQILGQKVEFLVSFYNNEISEKSEIFDDQFSVERPDGSNFTLKIRSTKLEDSAMYFCASSLQGADSPLHFGNGTRLTVT.

The V and J genes are TRBV7-2 and TRBJ2-5; D is perhaps TRBD2 (5 bases). Trimming cost V 0 bases and J 4 bases, with 12 bases left between them. There are 15 residues in the CDR3. CDR1 SGHTA and CDR2 FQGNSA come from the germline V gene. CDR3 residues: CASSLAEPSRETQYF. CDR3 coding DNA: TGTGCCAGCAGCTTAGCTGAGCCTAGCCGAGAGACCCAGTACTTC.

The chain is built from TRBV29-1 and TRBJ2-2; maybe TRBD1 (5 bases). This CDR3 is 11 amino acids long. The germline V gene has CDR1 SQVTM and CDR2 ANQGSEA. V was shortened by 6 bases and J by 7 bases, with 9 bases between the two germline ends. The CDR3 is CSVWGGGELFF. For the CDR3, the DNA is TGCAGCGTGTGGGGCGGCGGGGAGCTGTTTTTT.

This rearrangement joins TRBV3-1 (or the pseudogene TRBV3-2) to TRBJ2-2, with a tentative D call TRBD2 (5 bases). The CDR3 loop spans 15 amino acids. Per the germline V gene, CDR1 is LGHDT and CDR2 is YNNKEL (reference sequence). Trimming took 4 bases from V and 3 from J, leaving 12 bases between them. The CDR3 here is CASSLHRADTGELFF. For the CDR3, the DNA is TGTGCCAGCAGCCTGCATAGAGCGGACACCGGGGAGCTGTTTTTT.

In this sample, this clone turned up many times. The chain carries TRBV3-1 (or the pseudogene TRBV3-2) and TRBJ2-7; D is perhaps TRBD1 (6 bases). CDR3 length: 14 amino acids. Trimming took 1 base from V and 2 from J, leaving 9 bases between them. Germline CDR1 is LGHDT and CDR2 is YNNKEL (reference sequence). CDR3 DNA sequence: TGTGCCAGCAGCCAAGTCGGGACAACCTACGAGCAGTACTTC. It yields the protein CASSQVGTTYEQYF.

The genes are TRBV27 and TRBJ2-1, with 8 bases lining up with TRBD2. J gave up 6 bases and V 8 bases, and 12 bases lay outside the gene matches. From germline, CDR1 is MNHEY and CDR2 SMNVEV (reference sequence). The CDR3 totals 15 residues. CDR3 in amino acids: CASGRAGVVLNEQFF. CDR3 DNA: TGTGCCAGCGGGCGAGCGGGAGTGGTGCTCAATGAGCAGTTCTTC.

The V gene is TRBV5-1, the J gene TRBJ2-2, with 13 bases that match TRBD2. The CDR3 length is 17 residues. The V and J ends lost 4 bases and 0 bases, in that order; junction bases with no gene match: 3. Germline CDR1 and CDR2: SGHRS and YFSETQ. The CDR3 DNA reads as TGCGCCAGCAGCGGACTAGCGGGAGATCCGAACACCGGGGAGCTGTTTTTT. This sequence encodes CASSGLAGDPNTGELFF.